This TCR beta chain was captured by sequencing in a study of PD-1 blockade in mismatch repair-deficient tumors. Overall study: All were previously treated, progressing patients with about twelve mismatch repair-deficient cancer types. Study conclusions and caveats: After pembrolizumab, tumor-resident clones rose rapidly, then generally contracted before radiologic responses.

CDR1 SSHAT and CDR2 FNYEAQ come from the germline V gene (reference sequence). There are 16 residues in the CDR3. Clones were read by immunoSEQ multiplex PCR, and TCRdb kept only the in-frame ones, dropping some. The top ten hold about 5.1% of the sample, which has some 110,000 clones, over 60% seen once. This clone was counted only a few times. The antigen is not known. The source was peripheral blood, collected about 13 months after starting pembrolizumab. This TCR derives from an adult with mismatch repair-deficient cancer. The rearrangement uses TRBV7-7 and TRBJ2-5; 7 nucleotides align to TRBD2. CDR3 residues: CASSKGVAGSQETQYF. The CDR3 bases are TGTGCTAGCTCGAAAGGGGTAGCGGGTTCACAAGAGACCCAGTACTTC. The full variable domain, completed using reference TRBV7-7 and TRBJ2-5, is GAGVSQSPRYKVTKRGQDVTLRCDPISSHATLYWYQQALGQGPEFLTYFNYEAQPDKSGLPSDRFSAERPEGSISTLTIQRTEQRDSAMYRCASSKGVAGSQETQYFGPGTRLLVL.